This record concerns one T cell receptor (beta chain) sequence. Its antigen is not identified. Libraries were prepared by immunoSEQ multiplex PCR; TCRdb keeps only in-frame clonotypes and omits some of them. The sample has roughly 5,000 clones, just over 70% seen once; the top ten hold more than 15%. The CDR3 has 17 amino acids. Germline CDR1 and CDR2: SGDLS and YYNGEE. V was pared by 3 bases and J by 10 bases, with 12 bases of the junction left unmatched. This record belongs to a study of early stage breast cancer tumors. Looking at the study overall: ER+/PR+/HER2- status applied to about 70% of the 16 invasive breast tumors.

Findings and caveats of the study: Compared with adjacent normal breast, tumors showed 2 to 2.5-fold denser, more clonal T cells. In most of the 16 patients, blood comparison separated tumor from normal breast.

The chain uses TRBV9 and TRBJ2-1; TRBD2 matches at 14 bases. The source of this sequence is a person aged 55 to 75 with breast cancer. The sequencing input was breast tumor tissue. The CDR3 region has the DNA TGTGCCAGCAGCGCCGGGCTGGGACTAGCGGGGGCGGAAGAGCAGTTCTTC. Protein product: CASSAGLGLAGAEEQFF.